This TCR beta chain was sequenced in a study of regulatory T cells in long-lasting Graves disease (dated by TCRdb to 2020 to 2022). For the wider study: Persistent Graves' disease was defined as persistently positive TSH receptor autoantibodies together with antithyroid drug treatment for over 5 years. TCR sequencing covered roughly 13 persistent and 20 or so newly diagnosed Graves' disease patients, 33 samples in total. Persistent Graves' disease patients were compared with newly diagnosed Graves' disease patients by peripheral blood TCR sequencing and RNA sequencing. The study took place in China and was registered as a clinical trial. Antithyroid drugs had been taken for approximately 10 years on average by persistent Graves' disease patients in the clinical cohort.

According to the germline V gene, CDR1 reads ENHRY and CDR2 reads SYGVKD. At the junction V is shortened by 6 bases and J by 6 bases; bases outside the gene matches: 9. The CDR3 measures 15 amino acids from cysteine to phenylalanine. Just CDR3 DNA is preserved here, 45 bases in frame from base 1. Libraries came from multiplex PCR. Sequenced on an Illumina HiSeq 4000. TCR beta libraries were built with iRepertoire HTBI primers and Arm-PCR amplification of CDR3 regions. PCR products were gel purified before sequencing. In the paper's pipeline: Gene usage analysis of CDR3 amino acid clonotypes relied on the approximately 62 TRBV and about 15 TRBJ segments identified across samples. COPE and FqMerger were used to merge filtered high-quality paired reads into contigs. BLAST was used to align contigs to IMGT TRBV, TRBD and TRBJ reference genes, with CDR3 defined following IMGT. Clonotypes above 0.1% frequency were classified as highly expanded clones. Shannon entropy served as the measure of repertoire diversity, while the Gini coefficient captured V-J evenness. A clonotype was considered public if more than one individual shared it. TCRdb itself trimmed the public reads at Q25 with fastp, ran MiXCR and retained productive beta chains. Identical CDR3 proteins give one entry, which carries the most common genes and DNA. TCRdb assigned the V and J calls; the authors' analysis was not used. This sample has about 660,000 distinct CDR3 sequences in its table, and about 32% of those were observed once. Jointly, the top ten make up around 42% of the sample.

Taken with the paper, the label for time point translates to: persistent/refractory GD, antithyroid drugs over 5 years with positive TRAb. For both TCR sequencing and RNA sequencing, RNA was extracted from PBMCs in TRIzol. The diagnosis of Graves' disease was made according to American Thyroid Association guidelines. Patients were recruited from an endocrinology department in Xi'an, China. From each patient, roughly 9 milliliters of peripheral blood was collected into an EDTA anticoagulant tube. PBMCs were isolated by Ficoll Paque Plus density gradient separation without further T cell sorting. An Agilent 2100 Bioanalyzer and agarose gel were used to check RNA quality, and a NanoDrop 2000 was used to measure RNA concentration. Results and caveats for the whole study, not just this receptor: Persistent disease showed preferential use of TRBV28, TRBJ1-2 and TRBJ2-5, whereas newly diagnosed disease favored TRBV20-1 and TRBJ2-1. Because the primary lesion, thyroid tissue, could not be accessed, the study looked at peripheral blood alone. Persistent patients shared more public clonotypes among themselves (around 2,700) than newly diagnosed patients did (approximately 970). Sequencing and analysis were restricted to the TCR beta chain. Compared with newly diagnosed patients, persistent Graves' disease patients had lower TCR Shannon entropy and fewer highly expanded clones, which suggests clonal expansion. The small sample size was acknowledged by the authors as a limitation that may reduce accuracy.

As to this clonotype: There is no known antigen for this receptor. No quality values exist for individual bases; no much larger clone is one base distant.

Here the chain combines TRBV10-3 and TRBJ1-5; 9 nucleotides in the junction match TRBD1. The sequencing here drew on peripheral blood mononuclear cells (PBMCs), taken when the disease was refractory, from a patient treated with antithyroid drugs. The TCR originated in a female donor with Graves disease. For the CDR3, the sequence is CAIRAGQGEGQPQHF. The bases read TGTGCCATCAGGGCGGGACAGGGTGAAGGTCAGCCCCAGCATTTT.